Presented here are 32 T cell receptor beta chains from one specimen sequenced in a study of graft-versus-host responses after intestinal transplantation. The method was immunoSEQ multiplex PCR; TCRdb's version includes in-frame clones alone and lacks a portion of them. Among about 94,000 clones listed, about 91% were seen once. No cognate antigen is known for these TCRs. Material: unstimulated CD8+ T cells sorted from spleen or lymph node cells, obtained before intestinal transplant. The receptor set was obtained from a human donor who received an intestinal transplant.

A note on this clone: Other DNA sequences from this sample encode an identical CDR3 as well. In DNA, the CDR3 is TGTGCCAGCAGCCTCACCGGCTACGAGCAGTACTTC. This translates into CASSLTGYEQYF. The chain uses TRBV7-9 and TRBJ2-7; the D is unclear. In germline, CDR1 is SEHNR, CDR2 FQNEAQ (reference sequence). Trimming shortened V by 5 bases and J by 3 bases, and 8 bases separated the two germline ends. This CDR3 is 12 amino acids long.

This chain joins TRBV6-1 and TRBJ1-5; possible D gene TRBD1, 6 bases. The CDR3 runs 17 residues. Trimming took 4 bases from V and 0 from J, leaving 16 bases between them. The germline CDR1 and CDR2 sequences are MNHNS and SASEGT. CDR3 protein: CASSAHGQSYSNQPQHF. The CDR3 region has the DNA TGTGCCAGCAGTGCACACGGACAGTCCTATAGCAATCAGCCCCAGCATTTT.

The CDR3 reads CASSFRAGAYNEQFF. The CDR3 region has the DNA TGCGCCAGCAGCTTTCGAGCGGGAGCCTACAATGAGCAGTTCTTC. The chain has TRBV5-1 and TRBJ2-1; 8 positions agree with TRBD2. From germline, CDR1 is SGHRS and CDR2 YFSETQ. This CDR3 has 15 residues. J lost 2 bases, V lost 2 bases, and 3 bases had no gene match.

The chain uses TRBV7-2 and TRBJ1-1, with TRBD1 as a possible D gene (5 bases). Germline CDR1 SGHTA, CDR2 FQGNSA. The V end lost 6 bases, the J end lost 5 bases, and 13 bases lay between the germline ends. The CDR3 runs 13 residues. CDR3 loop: CASRVTGKTEAFF. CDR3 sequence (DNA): TGTGCCAGCAGAGTAACAGGAAAGACTGAAGCTTTCTTT.

CDR3 residues: CASKKGEKLFF. The CDR3, as DNA: TGTGCCAGTAAGAAGGGGGAAAAACTGTTTTTT. V and J are TRBV19 and TRBJ1-4; D may be TRBD1 (5 bases). CDR1 LNHDA and CDR2 SQIVND come from the germline V gene (reference sequence). The CDR3 sequence is 11 residues long. Trimming left V 7 bases short and J 8 bases short, with 8 bases between.

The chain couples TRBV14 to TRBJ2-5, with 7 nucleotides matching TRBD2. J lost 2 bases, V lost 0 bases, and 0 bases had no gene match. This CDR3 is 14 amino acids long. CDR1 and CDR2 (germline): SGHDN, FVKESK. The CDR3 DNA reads TGTGCCAGCAGCCAAGAAGCGGGACAAGAGACCCAGTACTTC. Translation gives CASSQEAGQETQYF. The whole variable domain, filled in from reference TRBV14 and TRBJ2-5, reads EAGVTQFPSHSVIEKGQTVTLRCDPISGHDNLYWYRRVMGKEIKFLLHFVKESKQDESGMPNNRFLAERTGGTYSTLKVQPAELEDSGVYFCASSQEAGQETQYFGPGTRLLVL.

CDR3 nucleotide sequence: TGTGCCTGGAGTGAAGGACTTCACAATGAGCAGTTCTTC. This sequence encodes CAWSEGLHNEQFF. V and J are TRBV30 and TRBJ2-1, with D possibly TRBD2 on 5 matching bases. CDR1 and CDR2 from the germline V gene are GTSNPN and SVGIG (reference sequence). The CDR3 runs 13 residues. V lost 1 base to trimming and J lost 5 bases, with 9 bases between them.

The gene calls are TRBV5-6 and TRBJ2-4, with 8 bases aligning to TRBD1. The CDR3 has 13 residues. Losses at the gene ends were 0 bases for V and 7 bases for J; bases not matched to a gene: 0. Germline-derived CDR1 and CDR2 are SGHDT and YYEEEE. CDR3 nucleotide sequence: TGTGCCAGCAGCTTGGACAGGGGGAACATTCAGTACTTC. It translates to CASSLDRGNIQYF.

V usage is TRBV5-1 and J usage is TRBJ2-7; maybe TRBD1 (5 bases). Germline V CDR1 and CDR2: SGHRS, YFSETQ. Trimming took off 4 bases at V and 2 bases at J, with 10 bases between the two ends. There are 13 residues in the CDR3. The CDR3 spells CASSTDTPYEQYF. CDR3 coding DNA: TGCGCCAGCAGCACGGACACCCCCTACGAGCAGTACTTC.

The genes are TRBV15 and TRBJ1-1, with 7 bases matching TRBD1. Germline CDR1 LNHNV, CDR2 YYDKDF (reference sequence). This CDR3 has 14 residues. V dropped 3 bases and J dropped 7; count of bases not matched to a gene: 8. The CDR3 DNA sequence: TGTGCCACCAGCAGCCCGACAGGGTTTCGTGAAGCTTTCTTT. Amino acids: CATSSPTGFREAFF. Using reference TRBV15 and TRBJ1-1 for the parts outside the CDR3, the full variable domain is DAMVIQNPRYQVTQFGKPVTLSCSQTLNHNVMYWYQQKSSQAPKLLFHYYDKDFNNEADTPDNFQSRRPNTSFCFLDIRSPGLGDTAMYLCATSSPTGFREAFFGQGTRLTVV.

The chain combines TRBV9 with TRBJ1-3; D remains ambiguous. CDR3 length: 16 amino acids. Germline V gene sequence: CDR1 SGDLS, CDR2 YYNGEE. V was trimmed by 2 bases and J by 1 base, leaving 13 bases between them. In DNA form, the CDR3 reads TGTGCCAGCAGCGTCAGCATTACGGGATCTGGAAACACCATATATTTT. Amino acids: CASSVSITGSGNTIYF. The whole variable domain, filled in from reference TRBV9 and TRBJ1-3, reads DSGVTQTPKHLITATGQRVTLRCSPRSGDLSVYWYQQSLDQGLQFLIQYYNGEERAKGNILERFSAQQFPDLHSELNLSSLELGDSALYFCASSVSITGSGNTIYFGEGSWLTVV.

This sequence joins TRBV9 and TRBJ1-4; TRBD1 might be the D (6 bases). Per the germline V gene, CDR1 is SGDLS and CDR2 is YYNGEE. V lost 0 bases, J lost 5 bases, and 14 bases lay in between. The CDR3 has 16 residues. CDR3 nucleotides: TGTGCCAGCAGCGTAGGTGGGGGCGGTAGGAATGAAAAACTGTTTTTT. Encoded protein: CASSVGGGGRNEKLFF.

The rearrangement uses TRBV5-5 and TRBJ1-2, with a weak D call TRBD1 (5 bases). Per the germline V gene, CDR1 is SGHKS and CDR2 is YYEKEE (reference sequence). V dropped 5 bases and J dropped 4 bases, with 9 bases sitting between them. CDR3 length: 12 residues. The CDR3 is CASSFDSYGYTF. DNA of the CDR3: TGTGCCAGCAGTTTTGACAGCTATGGCTACACCTTC.

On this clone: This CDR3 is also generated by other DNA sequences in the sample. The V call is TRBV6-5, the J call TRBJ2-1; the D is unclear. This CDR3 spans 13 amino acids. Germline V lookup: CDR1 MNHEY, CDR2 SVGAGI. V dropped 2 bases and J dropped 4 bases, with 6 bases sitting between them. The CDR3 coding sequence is TGTGCCAGCAGTTACCGCAGTTACAATGAGCAGTTCTTC. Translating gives CASSYRSYNEQFF.

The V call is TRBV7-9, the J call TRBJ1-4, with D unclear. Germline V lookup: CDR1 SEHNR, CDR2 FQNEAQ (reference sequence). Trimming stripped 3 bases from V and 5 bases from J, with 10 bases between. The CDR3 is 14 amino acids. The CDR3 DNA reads TGTGCCAGCAGCTTGGCAGGTTCAAATGAAAAACTGTTTTTT. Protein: CASSLAGSNEKLFF.

The CDR3 bases are TGCGCCAGCAGCTGGGGGCCCGAGAATGAGCAGTTCTTC. Its translation: CASSWGPENEQFF. V gene TRBV5-1 combines with J gene TRBJ2-1, with D maybe TRBD1 (6 bases). Germline V CDR1 and CDR2: SGHRS, YFSETQ. V lost 3 bases to trimming and J lost 7 bases, with 11 bases between them. This CDR3 is 13 amino acids long.

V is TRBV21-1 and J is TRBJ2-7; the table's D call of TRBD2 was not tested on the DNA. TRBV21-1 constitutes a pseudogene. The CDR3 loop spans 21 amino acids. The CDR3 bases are TGTGCCAGCAGCAAAGAAGGGGCGGGACTAAAAGCGGAGAAGAGCTCCTACGAGCAGTACTTC. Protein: CASSKEGAGLKAEKSSYEQYF.

CDR3 coding DNA: TGTGCCAGCATGGCGGGCCGGGGGGGTGAGCAGTTCTTC. This encodes CASMAGRGGEQFF. The gene calls are TRBV2 and TRBJ2-1; 8 nucleotides agree with TRBD2. The ends lost 7 bases at V and 9 bases at J; junction bases unmatched: 8. There are 13 residues in the CDR3. CDR1 and CDR2 (germline): SNHLY, FYNNEI.

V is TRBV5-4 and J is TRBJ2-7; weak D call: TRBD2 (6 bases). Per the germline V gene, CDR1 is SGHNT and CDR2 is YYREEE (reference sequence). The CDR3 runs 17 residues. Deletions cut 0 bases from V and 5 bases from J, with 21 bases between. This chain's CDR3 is CASSLGAGTLFSDEQYF. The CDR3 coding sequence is TGTGCCAGCAGCTTGGGTGCGGGAACCCTCTTTTCCGACGAGCAGTACTTC.

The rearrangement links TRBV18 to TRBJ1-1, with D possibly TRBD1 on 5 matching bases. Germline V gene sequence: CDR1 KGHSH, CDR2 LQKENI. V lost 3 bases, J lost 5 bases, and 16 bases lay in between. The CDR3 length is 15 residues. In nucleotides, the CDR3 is TGTGCCAGCTCACCCTACGGGGGTGACGATACTGAAGCTTTCTTT. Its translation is CASSPYGGDDTEAFF.

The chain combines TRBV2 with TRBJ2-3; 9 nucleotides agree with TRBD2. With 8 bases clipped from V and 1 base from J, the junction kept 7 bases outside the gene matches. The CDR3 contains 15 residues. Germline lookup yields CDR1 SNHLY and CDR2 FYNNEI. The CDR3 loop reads CASDQREAGTDTQYF. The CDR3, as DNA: TGTGCCAGCGACCAGCGGGAGGCAGGCACAGATACGCAGTATTTT.

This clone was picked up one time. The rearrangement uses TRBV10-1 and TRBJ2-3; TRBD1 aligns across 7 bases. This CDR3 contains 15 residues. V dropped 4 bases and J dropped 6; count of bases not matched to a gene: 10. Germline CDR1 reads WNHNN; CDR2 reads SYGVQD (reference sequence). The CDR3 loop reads CASSAGDREVDTQYF. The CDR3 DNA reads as TGCGCCAGCAGTGCAGGGGACAGAGAGGTGGATACGCAGTATTTT.

The CDR3 loop reads CASRGDSTNEQFF. CDR3 nucleotide sequence: TGTGCCAGCAGAGGGGACAGTACCAATGAGCAGTTCTTC. V and J are TRBV6-5 and TRBJ2-1; 7 nucleotides line up with TRBD1. With 6 bases clipped from V and 6 bases from J, the junction kept 5 bases outside the gene matches. The CDR3 consists of 13 residues. The germline gives CDR1 MNHEY, CDR2 SVGAGI.

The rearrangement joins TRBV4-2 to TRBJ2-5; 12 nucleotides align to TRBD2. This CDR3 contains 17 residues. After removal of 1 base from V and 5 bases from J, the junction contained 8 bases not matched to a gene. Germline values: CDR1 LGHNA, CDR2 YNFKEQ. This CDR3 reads CASSQGALAGGRETQYF. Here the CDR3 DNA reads TGTGCCAGCAGCCAAGGGGCACTAGCGGGAGGAAGGGAGACCCAGTACTTC.

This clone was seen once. CDR3 DNA sequence: TGTGCCAGCAGTTTACTGGCTAGCGGGTTATCCTACAATGAGCAGTTCTTC. Translated, it gives CASSLLASGLSYNEQFF. The gene calls are TRBV28 and TRBJ2-1, with TRBD2 identical over 8 bases. The germline gives CDR1 MDHEN, CDR2 SYDVKM. V shed 2 bases and J 1 base; nucleotides not matched to a gene: 7. This CDR3 contains 17 residues.

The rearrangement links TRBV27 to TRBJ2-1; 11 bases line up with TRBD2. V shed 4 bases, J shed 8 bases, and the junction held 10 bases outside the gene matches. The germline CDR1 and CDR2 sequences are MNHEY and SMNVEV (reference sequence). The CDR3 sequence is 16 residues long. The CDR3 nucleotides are TGTGCCAGCAGTTCATCCGGTTTAGCGGGAGGGTATGAGCAGTTCTTC. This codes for CASSSSGLAGGYEQFF.

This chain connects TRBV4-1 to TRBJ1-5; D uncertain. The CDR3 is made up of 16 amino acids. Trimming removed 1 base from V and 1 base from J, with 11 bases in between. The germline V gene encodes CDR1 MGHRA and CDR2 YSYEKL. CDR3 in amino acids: CASSQGGGVSNQPQHF. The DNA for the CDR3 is TGCGCCAGCAGCCAAGGAGGCGGGGTAAGCAATCAGCCCCAGCATTTT.

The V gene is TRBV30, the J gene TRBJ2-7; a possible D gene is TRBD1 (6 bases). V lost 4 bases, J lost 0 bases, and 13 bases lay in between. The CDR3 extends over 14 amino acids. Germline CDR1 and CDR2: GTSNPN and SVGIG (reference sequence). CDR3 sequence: CAWTYGTNSYEQYF. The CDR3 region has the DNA TGTGCCTGGACTTACGGGACAAACTCCTACGAGCAGTACTTC. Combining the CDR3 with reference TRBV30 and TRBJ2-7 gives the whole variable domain SQTIHQWPATLVQPVGSPLSLECTVEGTSNPNLYWYRQAAGRGLQLLFYSVGIGQISSEVPQNLSASRPQDRQFILSSKKLLLSDSGFYLCAWTYGTNSYEQYFGPGTRLTVT.

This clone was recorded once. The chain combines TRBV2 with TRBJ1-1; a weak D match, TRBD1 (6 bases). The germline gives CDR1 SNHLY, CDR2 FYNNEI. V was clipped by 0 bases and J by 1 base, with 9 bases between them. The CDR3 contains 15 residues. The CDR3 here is CASSEANRANTEAFF. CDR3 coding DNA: TGTGCCAGCAGTGAAGCGAACAGGGCGAACACTGAAGCTTTCTTT.

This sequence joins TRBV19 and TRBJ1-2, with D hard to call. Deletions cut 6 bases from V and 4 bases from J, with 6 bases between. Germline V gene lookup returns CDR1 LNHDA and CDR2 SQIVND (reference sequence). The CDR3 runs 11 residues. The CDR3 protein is CASRGTYGYTF. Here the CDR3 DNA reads TGTGCCAGTAGGGGCACCTATGGCTACACCTTC. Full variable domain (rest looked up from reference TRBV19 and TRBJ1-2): DGGITQSPKYLFRKEGQNVTLSCEQNLNHDAMYWYRQDPGQGLRLIYYSQIVNDFQKGDIAEGYSVSREKKESFPLTVTSAQKNPTAFYLCASRGTYGYTFGSGTRLTVV.

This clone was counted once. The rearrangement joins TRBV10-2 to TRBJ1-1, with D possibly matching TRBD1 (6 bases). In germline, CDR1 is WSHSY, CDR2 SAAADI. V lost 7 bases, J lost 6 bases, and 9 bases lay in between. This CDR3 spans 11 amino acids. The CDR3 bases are TGCGCCAGCACCAGGGGACCTGAAGCTTTCTTT. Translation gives CASTRGPEAFF.

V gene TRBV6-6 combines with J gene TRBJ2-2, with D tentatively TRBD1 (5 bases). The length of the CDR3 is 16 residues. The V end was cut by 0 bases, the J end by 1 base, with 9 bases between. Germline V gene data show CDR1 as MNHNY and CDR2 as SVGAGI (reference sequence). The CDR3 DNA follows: TGTGCCAGCAGTTACTCGGGGCCGGAGAACACCGGGGAGCTGTTTTTT. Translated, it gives CASSYSGPENTGELFF.